This TCR beta chain originates from a study of T cell repertoires in cytomegalovirus infection. In the study overall: In public TCR beta signatures, there were indications of both CMV infection and matching HLA type.

Per germline, CDR1 MRHNA and CDR2 SNTAGT. The junction had 12 bases not matched to a gene; V was cut back by 5 bases and J by 5 bases. The CDR3 totals 15 residues. Via MiXCR, TCRdb re-called the reads, giving one row per CDR3 protein. In the table there are approximately 750,000 distinct CDR3 sequences, under 40% of which are singletons. The V call is TRBV6-4, the J call TRBJ2-7; 7 bases are a match to TRBD2. Sequencing input: PBMCs. The origin of this receptor is a human donor in good health (CMV status not recorded). Some clones in this sample may be carry-over from other donors' samples. This CDR3 is CASSPRDYQGNEQYF. CDR3 bases: TGTGCCAGCAGTCCCCGGGACTACCAGGGAAACGAGCAGTACTTC.